This T cell receptor beta chain was sequenced during a study of blood T cell repertoires in COVID-19. In this sample, this clone turned up a few times. The assay was immunoSEQ multiplex PCR, and TCRdb's table has in-frame clones only and misses some. The sample records about 190,000 clones, roughly 84% being singletons. Germline V gives CDR1 SNHLY, CDR2 FYNNEI. V lost 7 bases to trimming and J lost 9 bases, with 13 bases between them. This CDR3 contains 12 residues. Cohort allocation depended upon clinical history that participants reported. This receptor was identified in a woman younger than 45 who had been exposed to COVID-19. Specimen: PBMCs or T cells enriched from blood (not recorded which). The chain carries TRBV2 and TRBJ1-5, with a tentative D call TRBD1 (6 bases). The CDR3 reads CASKGVVRPQHF. CDR3 nucleotides: TGTGCCAGCAAGGGGGTTGTGAGGCCCCAGCATTTT.